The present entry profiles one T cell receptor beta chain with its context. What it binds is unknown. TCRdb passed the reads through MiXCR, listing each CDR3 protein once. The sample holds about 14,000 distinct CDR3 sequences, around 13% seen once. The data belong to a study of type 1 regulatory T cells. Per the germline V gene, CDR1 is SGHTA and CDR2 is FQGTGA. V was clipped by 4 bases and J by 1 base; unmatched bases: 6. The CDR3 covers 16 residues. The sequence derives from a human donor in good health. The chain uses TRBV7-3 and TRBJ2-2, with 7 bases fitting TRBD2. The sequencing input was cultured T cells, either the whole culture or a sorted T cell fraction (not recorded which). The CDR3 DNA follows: TGTGCCAGCAGCTCGCTTGGCGGGGGGAACACCGGGGAGCTGTTTTTT. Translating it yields CASSSLGGGNTGELFF.